The 11 T cell receptor beta chains given below trace back to one sample, sequenced in a study of regulatory T cells in long-lasting Graves disease. Arm-PCR with iRepertoire HTBI primers amplified the CDR3 regions for these TCR beta libraries. TCRdb redid the calling of the multiplex PCR reads with MiXCR, one entry per CDR3 protein. The top ten clones hold more than 10% of a sample with 530,000 or so distinct CDR3 sequences, more than 15% of them seen once. Time point described: newly diagnosed GD, antithyroid drugs for less than 3 months. There was RNA extracted from PBMCs, and the TCR library was made from it. This same sample was also part of a study on T cells in Graves' hyperthyroidism and ophthalmopathy.

Specimen: peripheral blood mononuclear cells (PBMCs), collected at new diagnosis, from a patient treated with antithyroid drugs. The receptors stem from a man aged 18-30 years with Graves disease.

This clonotype was seen more than once but under ten times. The V and J genes are TRBV11-2 and TRBJ2-3; weak D call: TRBD2 (5 bases). Per the germline V gene, CDR1 is SGHAT and CDR2 is FQNNGV. Trimming pared 6 bases from V and 14 bases from J, leaving 12 bases between. CDR3 length: 10 residues. The CDR3 nucleotides are TGTGCCAGCAGGGCGGGTTCATGGTATTTT. Translated, it gives CASRAGSWYF.

The sample holds a few counts of this clonotype. The rearrangement joins TRBV9 to TRBJ2-3; D gene ambiguous. The length of the CDR3 is 16 residues. V lost 0 bases, J lost 4 bases, and 15 bases lay in between. The germline V gene encodes CDR1 SGDLS and CDR2 YYNGEE. The CDR3 region is CASSVGTLSRADTQYF. The DNA for the CDR3 is TGTGCCAGCAGCGTAGGAACCCTTAGTCGGGCAGATACGCAGTATTTT.

This clonotype was recorded at least ten times. This sequence joins TRBV7-9 and TRBJ2-7, with TRBD1 as a possible D gene (6 bases). Germline assignment: CDR1 SEHNR and CDR2 FQNEAQ (reference sequence). The CDR3 length is 14 residues. Trimming took 4 bases from V and 3 from J, leaving 13 bases between them. This CDR3 reads CASSSRGPGYEQYF. The CDR3 nucleotides read TGTGCCAGCAGCTCCAGGGGTCCGGGCTACGAGCAGTACTTC.

The chain joins TRBV29-1 to TRBJ2-4; possibly TRBD1 for D (6 bases). This CDR3 region has 13 residues. Trimming removed 6 bases from V and 7 bases from J, with 16 bases in between. CDR1 SQVTM and CDR2 ANQGSEA come from the germline V gene. CDR3 nucleotides: TGCAGCGTCACCCCCGGGACAAGGAACATTCAGTACTTC. Its protein product is CSVTPGTRNIQYF.

This clonotype was detected only a few times. The gene calls are TRBV28 and TRBJ2-1; 9 positions match TRBD1. CDR1 and CDR2 (germline): MDHEN, SYDVKM. The CDR3 is 14 amino acids. J lost 4 bases, V lost 8 bases, and 6 bases had no gene match. The CDR3 bases are TGTGCCAGCTCTACAGGGGGCCGGTACAATGAGCAGTTCTTC. It translates to CASSTGGRYNEQFF. The full variable domain, in which reference TRBV28 and TRBJ2-1 provide the parts outside the CDR3, is DVKVTQSSRYLVKRTGEKVFLECVQDMDHENMFWYRQDPGLGLRLIYFSYDVKMKEKGDIPEGYSVSREKKERFSLILESASTNQTSMYLCASSTGGRYNEQFFGPGTRLTVL.

The sample holds many counts of this clonotype. This chain links TRBV12-3 or TRBV12-4 with TRBJ1-2; D is ambiguous. CDR3 length equals 12 residues. V was shortened by 2 bases and J by 7 bases, with 8 bases between the two germline ends. The CDR3 spells CASSLRIRGYTF. DNA for the CDR3: TGTGCCAGCAGTTTAAGAATACGTGGCTACACCTTC.

This clonotype showed up many times. The V gene is TRBV2, the J gene TRBJ2-7, with 7 positions matching TRBD1. The length of the CDR3 is 13 residues. V lost 5 bases and J lost 2; bases outside the gene matches: 3. Germline V CDR1 and CDR2: SNHLY, FYNNEI. The CDR3 DNA sequence: TGTGCCAGCAGTATGGGACAGCCCTACGAGCAGTACTTC. This translates into CASSMGQPYEQYF.

This clonotype was seen many times. The chain employs TRBV24-1 and TRBJ2-3; TRBD1 agrees at 7 bases. Germline-derived CDR1 and CDR2 are KGHDR and SFDVKD. V lost 9 bases to trimming and J lost 2 bases; unmatched junction nucleotides: 4. The CDR3 has 13 amino acids. The DNA of the CDR3 is TGTGCCACCGAGGGACAGAACACAGATACGCAGTATTTT. Amino acid sequence: CATEGQNTDTQYF.

This clonotype was detected ten times or more. This rearrangement joins TRBV29-1 to TRBJ2-1, with TRBD2 identical over 7 bases. The germline gives CDR1 SQVTM, CDR2 ANQGSEA. The CDR3 runs 13 residues. Germline trimming cut 3 bases from V and 6 bases from J; bases unmatched to any gene: 5. As DNA, the CDR3 is TGCAGCGTTGAGAGACTAGCAGCCAATGAGCAGTTCTTC. This sequence encodes CSVERLAANEQFF.

This clonotype appeared many times. The V and J genes are TRBV20-1 and TRBJ2-7; 10 bases agree with TRBD2. V was pared by 4 bases and J by 3 bases, with 6 bases of the junction left unmatched. CDR1 is DFQATT and CDR2 is SNEGSKA in the germline V gene (reference sequence). This CDR3 has 14 residues. The DNA for the CDR3 is TGCAGTGCTACCTGGACTAGCGGAGTCTACGAGCAGTACTTC. Translating gives CSATWTSGVYEQYF.

In this sample, this clonotype turned up a few times. The chain joins TRBV20-1 to TRBJ2-1, with D hard to call. CDR3 length: 15 residues. V lost 5 bases to trimming and J lost 6 bases, with 20 bases between them. Germline assignment: CDR1 DFQATT and CDR2 SNEGSKA (reference sequence). CDR3 residues: CSAQASTRPGNEQFF. In DNA, the CDR3 is TGCAGTGCTCAAGCCTCCACCCGTCCGGGCAATGAGCAGTTCTTC.